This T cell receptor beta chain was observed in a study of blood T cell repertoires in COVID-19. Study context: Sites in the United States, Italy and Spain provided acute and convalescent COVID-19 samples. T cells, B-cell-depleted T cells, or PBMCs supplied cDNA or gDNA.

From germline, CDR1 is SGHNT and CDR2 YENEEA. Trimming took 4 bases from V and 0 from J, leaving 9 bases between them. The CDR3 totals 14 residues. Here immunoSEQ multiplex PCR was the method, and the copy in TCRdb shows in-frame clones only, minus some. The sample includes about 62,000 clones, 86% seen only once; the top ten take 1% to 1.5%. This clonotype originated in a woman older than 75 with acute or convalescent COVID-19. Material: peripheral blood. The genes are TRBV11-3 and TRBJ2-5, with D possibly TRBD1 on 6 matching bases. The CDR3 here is CASSSDRYQETQYF. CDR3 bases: TGTGCCAGCAGCTCAGACAGGTACCAAGAGACCCAGTACTTC.